This entry features one T cell receptor beta chain sequence. CDR3 size: 15 residues. Per germline, CDR1 SGHAT and CDR2 FQNNGV. Germline trimming cut 5 bases from V and 8 bases from J; bases unmatched to any gene: 10. This sample was included in a study of blood T cell repertoires in COVID-19. In the study overall: Specimens from acute and convalescent COVID-19 originated in the United States, Italy and Spain. From T cells, B-cell-depleted T cells, or PBMCs came the material, which was cDNA or gDNA.

Original data processing: Estimation of nucleated cell counts was performed using reference gene primer amplification. Clones were sequenced by immunoSEQ multiplex PCR, and TCRdb holds only the in-frame ones, with some missing. The V and J calls and clone size come from that table; D and trimming were worked out from the DNA. In the table there are about 190,000 clones, about four fifths of which are singletons. Source material: peripheral blood. V and J are TRBV11-2 and TRBJ1-4; TRBD1 matches at 8 bases. This clonotype was obtained from a woman in her seventies with active or convalescent COVID-19. CDR3 residues: CASSPTTGDEEKLFF. CDR3 nucleotide sequence: TGTGCCAGCAGCCCCACGACAGGGGATGAAGAAAAACTGTTTTTT.